This T cell receptor beta chain was identified in a study of beta chain features in type 1 diabetes. Since all of the isolated RNA was reverse transcribed, expressed TCRB transcripts were what got sequenced. Clones were read by immunoSEQ multiplex PCR, and TCRdb kept only the in-frame ones, dropping some. The sample consists of 200,000 to 250,000 clones, 9.6% of them appearing once. General observations from the study: Naive, central memory and Treg TCRB repertoires appeared more alike in patients than in healthy donors. HLA influence on TCRB rearrangement stayed unresolved here.

This clone has a handful of counts. Its antigen is still unknown. Germline CDR1 reads SGHNT; CDR2 reads YYREEE (reference sequence). The CDR3 length is 15 residues. Trimming left V 1 base short and J 0 bases short, with 8 bases between. The sequenced sample consisted of naive CD4+ T cells from blood. This clonotype was obtained from a woman aged 18-29 years in good health. The gene calls are TRBV5-4 and TRBJ2-1; D ambiguous. DNA for the CDR3: TGTGCCAGCAGCTTGACCCACGGCTCCTACAATGAGCAGTTCTTC. Its translation: CASSLTHGSYNEQFF.